A single sample is the source of the 24 T cell receptor beta chains below, sequenced in a study of T cell responses to AZD1222 COVID-19 vaccine. The repertoire was sequenced with immunoSEQ multiplex PCR; TCRdb's copy has only in-frame clones and lacks some. Of more than 95,000 clones listed, approximately 90% are singletons. The source material was peripheral blood, sampled on day 0 of AZD1222 vaccination. The receptors originated from an adult in good health.

V is TRBV4-3 and J is TRBJ1-1; 7 bases are shared with TRBD1. The CDR3 covers 15 residues. V lost 5 bases to trimming and J lost 11 bases; unmatched junction nucleotides: 17. Germline lookup yields CDR1 LGHNA and CDR2 YSLEER. DNA of the CDR3: TGCGCCAGCAGCTTCCGGGACAGTGGGTCAAAGGAGGCTTTCTTT. This gives the protein CASSFRDSGSKEAFF.

V is TRBV9 and J is TRBJ1-2; D is perhaps TRBD1 (5 bases). With 7 bases removed from V and 3 bases from J, the gap between germline ends came to 10 bases. The germline gives CDR1 SGDLS, CDR2 YYNGEE. The CDR3 totals 12 residues. This CDR3 is CASVRDDYGYTF. The CDR3 nucleotides read TGTGCCAGCGTCAGGGATGACTATGGCTACACCTTC. The full variable domain, rest sourced from reference TRBV9 and TRBJ1-2, is DSGVTQTPKHLITATGQRVTLRCSPRSGDLSVYWYQQSLDQGLQFLIQYYNGEERAKGNILERFSAQQFPDLHSELNLSSLELGDSALYFCASVRDDYGYTFGSGTRLTVV.

This chain uses TRBV11-2 with TRBJ1-6; D gene ambiguous. V was clipped by 5 bases and J by 4 bases, with 9 bases between them. The V gene's germline CDR1 is SGHAT and CDR2 FQNNGV. The CDR3 totals 14 residues. CDR3 sequence: CASSPPPYNSPLHF. CDR3 sequence (DNA): TGTGCCAGCAGCCCCCCGCCGTATAATTCACCCCTCCACTTT.

This sequence joins TRBV7-2 and TRBJ2-5; the D gene is possibly TRBD1 (6 bases). The germline V and J ends were trimmed by 2 bases and 6 bases, with 25 bases remaining between them. The CDR3 has 18 residues. CDR1 and CDR2 from the germline V gene are SGHTA and FQGNSA. The CDR3 sequence is CASSLLKGESVYRKTQYF. DNA for the CDR3: TGTGCCAGCAGCTTATTGAAGGGGGAGTCGGTATATAGGAAGACCCAGTACTTC.

The chain is built from TRBV6-2 or TRBV6-3 and TRBJ1-5; possible D gene TRBD1, 5 bases. Germline CDR1 and CDR2: MNHEY and SVGEGT. Trimming took 4 bases from V and 6 from J, leaving 16 bases between them. CDR3 length: 15 amino acids. The CDR3 reads CASSSLRGSGQPQHF. The CDR3 DNA reads TGTGCCAGCAGTTCCCTGAGGGGCAGCGGTCAGCCCCAGCATTTT.

This clone was detected once. This chain uses TRBV24-1 with TRBJ2-1, with TRBD1 as a possible D gene (6 bases). In germline, CDR1 is KGHDR, CDR2 SFDVKD. The length of the CDR3 is 17 residues. The germline V and J ends were trimmed by 4 bases and 2 bases, with 17 bases remaining between them. The CDR3 DNA reads TGTGCCACCAGTGACTCCCCACAGGGAGCGCCCTACAATGAGCAGTTCTTC. This encodes CATSDSPQGAPYNEQFF.

The genes are TRBV1 and TRBJ2-7; no DNA check was done on the table's D call, TRBD1. TRBV1 corresponds to a pseudogene. The CDR3 totals 16 residues. In nucleotides, the CDR3 is TGCACCAGCAGCCAAGAGCACAGGGAAAGCTCCTACGAGCAGTACTTC. The encoded protein is CTSSQEHRESSYEQYF.

This sequence joins TRBV19 and TRBJ1-1; possibly TRBD1 for D (6 bases). The CDR3 sequence is 15 residues long. Germline assignment: CDR1 LNHDA and CDR2 SQIVND (reference sequence). V was pared by 4 bases and J by 2 bases, with 14 bases between. Written as DNA, the CDR3 is TGTGCCAGTAGTACCAGACAGGTTGGCAACACTGAAGCTTTCTTT. Amino acid sequence: CASSTRQVGNTEAFF.

The chain links TRBV5-1 to TRBJ1-2; TRBD1 aligns across 7 bases. Germline V gene sequence: CDR1 SGHRS, CDR2 YFSETQ. V lost 2 bases, J lost 0 bases, and 4 bases stayed unmatched. The CDR3 spans 15 residues. In nucleotides, the CDR3 is TGCGCCAGCAGCTTAACCAGGGGGGCTAACTATGGCTACACCTTC. Translation gives CASSLTRGANYGYTF.

This clone has just a few counts. CDR3 DNA: TGTGCCAGCAGGAACCCGGGACAGGGTGATGAAAAACTGTTTTTT. Residues: CASRNPGQGDEKLFF. The chain joins TRBV11-2 to TRBJ1-4; 9 positions agree with TRBD1. Germline CDR1 is SGHAT and CDR2 is FQNNGV. The CDR3 sequence is 15 residues long. After removal of 6 bases from V and 6 bases from J, the junction contained 8 bases not matched to a gene.

V and J are TRBV5-1 and TRBJ1-1; tentatively, D is TRBD1 (5 bases). Looked up from germline, CDR1 is SGHRS and CDR2 is YFSETQ. The CDR3 runs 14 residues. Trimming removed 5 bases from V and 1 base from J, with 12 bases in between. The CDR3 DNA reads as TGCGCCAGCAGTTCCGGGACCGCGAACACTGAAGCTTTCTTT. This gives the protein CASSSGTANTEAFF.

The chain combines TRBV24-1 with TRBJ2-7, with a possible D match to TRBD1 (6 bases). Germline V gives CDR1 KGHDR, CDR2 SFDVKD. Trimming removed 4 bases from V and 4 bases from J, with 13 bases in between. This CDR3 comprises 14 residues. In DNA form, the CDR3 reads TGTGCCACCAGTGAGCCGGGACACACGTACGAGCAGTACTTC. This translates into CATSEPGHTYEQYF.

V gene TRBV28 combines with J gene TRBJ2-2, with a possible D match to TRBD2 (6 bases). The CDR3 runs 15 residues. CDR1 is MDHEN and CDR2 is SYDVKM in the germline V gene. V lost 5 bases to trimming and J lost 2 bases, with 12 bases between them. DNA of the CDR3: TGTGCCAGCAGTCCCTTGGAGGGCAACACCGGGGAGCTGTTTTTT. Translation gives CASSPLEGNTGELFF.

The chain has TRBV5-4 and TRBJ2-7; D tentatively fits TRBD1 or TRBD2 (5 bases each). Per the germline V gene, CDR1 is SGHNT and CDR2 is YYREEE (reference sequence). The CDR3 totals 14 residues. Deletions cut 4 bases from V and 3 bases from J, with 14 bases between. CDR3 nucleotides: TGTGCCAGCAGCGCCTACCGGGACGGCTACGAGCAGTACTTC. Its protein is CASSAYRDGYEQYF.

The chain recombines TRBV10-2 with TRBJ1-1; D may be TRBD1 (6 bases). Germline V CDR1 and CDR2: WSHSY, SAAADI. With 7 bases removed from V and 3 bases from J, the gap between germline ends came to 12 bases. The CDR3 is 13 amino acids. CDR3 sequence reads: CASTQQGDTEAFF. DNA for the CDR3: TGCGCCAGCACCCAACAGGGTGACACTGAAGCTTTCTTT.

CDR3 DNA sequence: TGTGCCAGCAGCTTAGACAGGGCTATCTACGAGCAGTACTTC. It yields the protein CASSLDRAIYEQYF. V is TRBV7-2 and J is TRBJ2-7; TRBD1 is a possible D gene (6 bases). V was clipped by 1 base and J by 3 bases, with 10 bases between them. The CDR3 loop spans 14 amino acids. Germline values: CDR1 SGHTA, CDR2 FQGNSA.

This chain links TRBV5-1 with TRBJ1-1, with a possible D match to TRBD1 (5 bases). Looked up from germline, CDR1 is SGHRS and CDR2 is YFSETQ. The CDR3 sequence is 16 residues long. Trimming cost V 0 bases and J 0 bases, with 12 bases left between them. The CDR3 DNA reads TGCGCCAGCAGCTTGGTTACAGGTATCATGAACACTGAAGCTTTCTTT. Its translation is CASSLVTGIMNTEAFF.

As for this clone: The sample carries other DNA sequences with the same CDR3. This chain links TRBV4-1 with TRBJ1-1; D gene unclear. The CDR3 totals 13 residues. The V end lost 1 base, the J end lost 1 base, and 4 bases lay between the germline ends. Germline CDR1 reads MGHRA; CDR2 reads YSYEKL. The CDR3 DNA reads TGCGCCAGCAGCCAAGGGCCGAACACTGAAGCTTTCTTT. This codes for CASSQGPNTEAFF.

The rearrangement links TRBV4-3 to TRBJ1-1; no definite D call. V was trimmed by 4 bases and J by 1 base, leaving 13 bases between them. From germline, CDR1 is LGHNA and CDR2 YSLEER. The CDR3 is 15 amino acids. DNA of the CDR3: TGCGCCAGCAGCCTCACCTATGAATCGAACACTGAAGCTTTCTTT. Translating it yields CASSLTYESNTEAFF.

V usage is TRBV5-1 and J usage is TRBJ1-4; 7 bases map to TRBD1. CDR3 length: 16 amino acids. Germline CDR1 and CDR2: SGHRS and YFSETQ. The V gene end was trimmed by 3 bases and the J gene end by 0 bases; junction bases not matched to a gene: 5. The CDR3, as DNA: TGCGCCAGCAGCTCGTCAGGGGGACCAACTAATGAAAAACTGTTTTTT. Amino acid sequence: CASSSSGGPTNEKLFF.

The V gene is TRBV28, the J gene TRBJ2-3; the match to TRBD1 covers 9 bases. The J segment lost 2 bases and the V segment lost 6 bases, leaving 15 bases of the junction unmatched. This CDR3 is built from 18 residues. Germline V lookup: CDR1 MDHEN, CDR2 SYDVKM. This CDR3 reads CASSNTGTGRFPTDTQYF. In DNA form, the CDR3 reads TGTGCCAGCAGCAACACCGGGACAGGGAGGTTTCCCACAGATACGCAGTATTTT. Filled out from reference TRBV28 and TRBJ2-3, the complete variable domain reads DVKVTQSSRYLVKRTGEKVFLECVQDMDHENMFWYRQDPGLGLRLIYFSYDVKMKEKGDIPEGYSVSREKKERFSLILESASTNQTSMYLCASSNTGTGRFPTDTQYFGPGTRLTVL.

J is TRBJ2-3 and V is TRBV27, with 13 bases fitting TRBD2. The CDR3 covers 16 residues. J was trimmed by 4 bases and V by 5 bases; bases with no gene match: 6. Germline V CDR1 and CDR2: MNHEY, SMNVEV (reference sequence). CDR3 sequence (DNA): TGTGCCAGCAGTCCTTGGACTAGCGGGAGTGCAGATACGCAGTATTTT. This sequence encodes CASSPWTSGSADTQYF.

This chain joins TRBV3-1 (or the pseudogene TRBV3-2) and TRBJ2-3; D unresolved. This CDR3 has 14 amino acids. V lost 4 bases and J 0 bases, leaving 8 bases between the germline ends. Germline V gives CDR1 LGHDT, CDR2 YNNKEL (reference sequence). The CDR3 region is CASSRQQSTDTQYF. CDR3 bases: TGTGCCAGCAGCCGTCAGCAGAGCACAGATACGCAGTATTTT.

This chain connects TRBV19 to TRBJ1-5, with TRBD1 as a possible D gene (6 bases). Germline V CDR1 and CDR2: LNHDA, SQIVND (reference sequence). The CDR3 extends over 15 amino acids. The germline V and J ends were trimmed by 2 bases and 9 bases, with 17 bases remaining between them. The CDR3 sequence: CASSIIRDTGRPQHF. The CDR3, as DNA: TGTGCCAGTAGTATAATTAGGGACACCGGCCGGCCCCAGCATTTT. Filled out from reference TRBV19 and TRBJ1-5, the complete variable domain reads DGGITQSPKYLFRKEGQNVTLSCEQNLNHDAMYWYRQDPGQGLRLIYYSQIVNDFQKGDIAEGYSVSREKKESFPLTVTSAQKNPTAFYLCASSIIRDTGRPQHFGDGTRLSIL.